These 18 T cell receptor beta chains came from one sample sequenced in a study of T cells in Graves' hyperthyroidism and ophthalmopathy. Researchers took RNA transcripts and amplified the TCR beta CDR3 regions from them. The TCR CDR3 first-round RT-PCR relied on the HTBI primer set. TCRdb redid the calling of the multiplex PCR reads with MiXCR, one entry per CDR3 protein. The table records 450,000 to 550,000 distinct CDR3 sequences, roughly a quarter of them present only once. The sample consisted of blood. The receptors here all came from a woman between 25 and 40 years old with Graves' ophthalmopathy.

This clonotype has more than one count but fewer than ten. The chain links TRBV28 to TRBJ2-1, with 8 bases matching TRBD1. The CDR3 covers 16 residues. V lost 5 bases and J lost 0; bases outside the gene matches: 6. CDR1 is MDHEN, CDR2 SYDVKM, per germline. CDR3 sequence reads: CASSPGQVNSYNEQFF. The CDR3 DNA follows: TGTGCCAGCAGTCCGGGACAGGTTAACTCCTACAATGAGCAGTTCTTC.

The chain employs TRBV28 and TRBJ1-1; D remains ambiguous. In germline, CDR1 is MDHEN, CDR2 SYDVKM. V lost 7 bases to trimming and J lost 3 bases, with 15 bases between them. The length of the CDR3 is 14 residues. The CDR3 sequence: CASTHNRYDTEAFF. The CDR3 DNA is TGTGCCAGCACTCACAATAGGTATGACACTGAAGCTTTCTTT.

At least ten counts were recorded for this clonotype. The chain combines TRBV2 with TRBJ1-6; D is unresolved. Germline V gives CDR1 SNHLY, CDR2 FYNNEI. This CDR3 is 11 amino acids long. Trimming removed 6 bases from V and 9 bases from J, with 6 bases in between. This chain's CDR3 is CASRFPSPLHF. CDR3 coding DNA: TGTGCCAGCAGATTTCCTTCACCCCTCCACTTT.

In its sample, this clonotype was seen a few times. The gene calls are TRBV29-1 and TRBJ1-1; 7 nucleotides agree with TRBD1. Germline-derived CDR1 and CDR2 are SQVTM and ANQGSEA. The CDR3 spans 14 residues. V shed 3 bases, J shed 2 bases, and the junction held 6 bases outside the gene matches. CDR3 nucleotide sequence: TGCAGCGTTGACTCAGGGGGAGGCAACACTGAAGCTTTCTTT. Its protein product is CSVDSGGGNTEAFF.

This clonotype was counted a single time. Possible read error: a much larger clone is one base away. The missing conserved phenylalanine or tryptophan at the end of this CDR3 makes a read error likely. The DNA of the CDR3 is TGTGCCAGCAGTGGACAGGGGACCCAGTACCTC. Translated, it gives CASSGQGTQYL. This chain joins TRBV27 and TRBJ2-5; 8 positions agree with TRBD1. J lost 7 bases, V lost 5 bases, and 0 bases had no gene match. The length of the CDR3 is 11 residues. Germline assignment: CDR1 MNHEY and CDR2 SMNVEV (reference sequence).

This chain joins TRBV15 and TRBJ2-7; a possible D gene is TRBD1 (6 bases). The germline V and J ends were trimmed by 1 base and 1 base, with 8 bases remaining between them. Germline assignment: CDR1 LNHNV and CDR2 YYDKDF (reference sequence). The CDR3 has 14 residues. CDR3 amino acids: CATSRGRGSYEQYF. The CDR3 nucleotides are TGTGCCACCAGCAGAGGCAGGGGATCCTACGAGCAGTACTTC.

This clonotype was counted many times. V gene TRBV12-3 or TRBV12-4 combines with J gene TRBJ2-5; 12 bases line up with TRBD1. This CDR3 comprises 15 residues. Unmatched junction bases numbered 6, after V lost 5 bases and J lost 5 bases. The CDR3 region has the DNA TGTGCCAGCAGTACCGGGACAGGGGGCTGGGAGACCCAGTACTTC. It translates to CASSTGTGGWETQYF.

This clonotype came up many times. The chain combines TRBV29-1 with TRBJ2-2, with no clear D. This CDR3 is 12 amino acids long. V gave up 8 bases and J gave up 6 bases, with 13 bases separating them. Germline V gene sequence: CDR1 SQVTM, CDR2 ANQGSEA. CDR3 amino acids: CSISSWSGELFF. The CDR3 DNA sequence: TGCAGCATTAGTTCTTGGTCCGGGGAGCTGTTTTTT.

This clonotype was seen at least ten times. V and J are TRBV7-3 and TRBJ2-4; D gene unclear. The V gene lost 6 bases and the J gene lost 3 bases, with 27 bases spanning the gap. The CDR3 runs 19 residues. From germline, CDR1 is SGHTA and CDR2 FQGTGA. The chain's CDR3 is CASSRAEGGPLNNKNIQYF. CDR3 nucleotide sequence: TGTGCCAGCAGTCGCGCAGAAGGCGGCCCTCTCAATAACAAAAACATTCAGTACTTC.

This clonotype has a count of ten or more. The chain employs TRBV12-3 or TRBV12-4 and TRBJ2-6; unclear D gene. Trimming shortened V by 4 bases and J by 2 bases, and 12 bases separated the two germline ends. The CDR3 contains 16 residues. CDR3 in DNA: TGTGCCAGCAGTTCCAGGAGATGGGCTGGGGCCAACGTCCTGACTTTC. Amino acids: CASSSRRWAGANVLTF.

Notes on this clonotype: A much larger clone sits a single nucleotide away, making a read error possible. The V and J genes are TRBV27 and TRBJ2-7, with TRBD2 identical over 8 bases. The CDR3 contains 15 residues. V lost 0 bases to trimming and J lost 4 bases; unmatched junction nucleotides: 5. The germline V gene encodes CDR1 MNHEY and CDR2 SMNVEV (reference sequence). The CDR3 DNA is TGTGCCAGCAGTTTATCGGGACTAGTGTGGTACGAGCAGTACTTC. It specifies CASSLSGLVWYEQYF.

In its sample, this clonotype was seen many times. This chain connects TRBV7-2 to TRBJ2-5; the match to TRBD1 covers 8 bases. Germline V gives CDR1 SGHTA, CDR2 FQGNSA. There are 15 residues in the CDR3. V lost 5 bases and J lost 2; bases outside the gene matches: 7. The CDR3 here is CASSPPGTGQETQYF. CDR3 sequence (DNA): TGTGCCAGCAGCCCCCCAGGGACAGGTCAAGAGACCCAGTACTTC.

This clonotype was detected many times. V usage is TRBV7-9 and J usage is TRBJ2-7; D ambiguous. The CDR3 extends over 12 amino acids. V was clipped by 2 bases and J by 5 bases, with 7 bases between them. The germline V gene encodes CDR1 SEHNR and CDR2 FQNEAQ (reference sequence). In DNA form, the CDR3 reads TGTGCCAGCAGCTTAATAGGGAACGAGCAGTACTTC. Residues: CASSLIGNEQYF.

This sequence joins TRBV3-1 and TRBJ2-7; 9 positions agree with TRBD1. CDR3 length equals 15 residues. V gave up 2 bases and J gave up 5 bases; unmatched junction bases: 7. Germline V gives CDR1 LGHDT, CDR2 YNNKEL (reference sequence). The CDR3 loop reads CASSQIGTGTDEQYF. DNA for the CDR3: TGTGCCAGCAGCCAAATTGGGACAGGGACCGACGAGCAGTACTTC.

This clonotype was counted at least ten times. V and J are TRBV20-1 and TRBJ1-2; 8 bases are a match to TRBD1. Germline trimming cut 7 bases from V and 8 bases from J; bases unmatched to any gene: 9. The CDR3 covers 12 residues. Germline V gene lookup returns CDR1 DFQATT and CDR2 SNEGSKA (reference sequence). CDR3 bases: TGCAGTGTTGCGACAGGGGCCGGGGGCTACACCTTC. It codes for CSVATGAGGYTF.

This clonotype was counted at least ten times. The V call is TRBV11-2, the J call TRBJ1-2; the match to TRBD1 covers 9 bases. The germline V gene has CDR1 SGHAT and CDR2 FQNNGV. The CDR3 runs 15 residues. Trimming took 4 bases from V and 3 from J; bases not matched to a gene: 6. In DNA form, the CDR3 reads TGTGCCAGCAGCTCTTACAGGGGGCGGGACTATGGCTACACCTTC. Translation: CASSSYRGRDYGYTF.

The sample holds many counts of this clonotype. The chain combines TRBV6-2 or TRBV6-3 with TRBJ2-7; possible D gene TRBD2, 6 bases. The CDR3 has 14 amino acids. The V end lost 8 bases, the J end lost 4 bases, and 18 bases lay between the germline ends. The germline V gene has CDR1 MNHEY and CDR2 SVGEGT. The CDR3 DNA reads as TGTGCCAGCCTGGGGGGTTCGTCTGGATACGAGCAGTACTTC. Its protein product is CASLGGSSGYEQYF.

There are many counts of this clonotype. The J gene is TRBJ2-5, the V gene TRBV12-5; D unclear. The germline V gene encodes CDR1 LGHNT and CDR2 FRNRAP. The length of the CDR3 is 13 residues. V lost 0 bases and J 5 bases, leaving 7 bases between the germline ends. CDR3 sequence: CASGLVGRETQYF. CDR3 coding DNA: TGTGCTAGTGGTTTGGTTGGACGGGAGACCCAGTACTTC. The entire variable domain, with the rest obtained from reference TRBV12-5 and TRBJ2-5, is as follows: DARVTQTPRHKVTEMGQEVTMRCQPILGHNTVFWYRQTMMQGLELLAYFRNRAPLDDSGMPKDRFSAEMPDATLATLKIQPSEPRDSAVYFCASGLVGRETQYFGPGTRLLVL.